This T cell receptor beta chain was documented in a study of blood T cells in healthy people across ages (dated by TCRdb to between 2015 and 2016). Study-level background: In model experiments, roughly one uniquely barcoded TCR beta cDNA molecule per two T cells was captured by template switching. To track age-related changes in TCR beta repertoire diversity, the study relied on deep sequencing normalized with unique cDNA molecular identifiers. Donors were grouped into four age groups: young (average approximately 16 years), middle-aged (approximately 41), aged (62) and long-lived (less than 85). To avoid experimental bias, donors of different ages were distributed randomly across sequencing lanes. For two donors (one aged 18 to 30 and one aged 80 or older), the study analyzed two additional independent replicas of 1 million unique cDNA reads from the same blood draw.

On this clonotype: Its antigen specificity is not known. No quality values exist for individual bases; no much larger clone is one base distant.

Based on the germline V gene, the CDR1 and CDR2 sequences are SGHRS and YFSETQ. Reading from cysteine to phenylalanine, the CDR3 counts 15 amino acids. The DNA shown is the 45-base CDR3, in frame from base 1. For this chain, trimming is 1 base at the V end and 6 bases at the J end, and the number of junction bases without a gene match is 4. Summary of the overall study and its limitations: As age increased, observed TCR beta diversity per million T cells dropped in a roughly linear way, and a significant reduction was already evident by age approximately 40. Compared with the aged group, more naive CD4+ T cells, fewer expanded clones and increased TCR diversity were shown by the long-lived group, suggesting age selection. Because profiling used bulk unsorted PBMCs, naive and antigen-experienced compartments could not be compared conclusively. There was a strong correlation between observed TCR beta diversity and the percentage of naive T cells measured by flow cytometry. Because the CMV infection status of the donors was unknown, age-related changes in expanded clonotypes may potentially have been confounded. Estimates of total diversity from one million sequenced T cells were regarded as lower bounds and underestimates.

The approximately 40 donors, aged about 6 to 100 years, were systemically healthy Caucasian individuals from Russia. Each donor gave 8 to 10 milliliters of peripheral blood, collected into EDTA-treated Vacutainer tubes. Ficoll-Paque density-gradient centrifugation was used to isolate PBMCs, with at least 6.5 million per sample. Total RNA, at least 6 micrograms per sample, was extracted from PBMCs with Trizol reagent. Naive CD45RAhigh/CD27high T cell percentages were measured by flow cytometry on a PBMC aliquot from every donor. The library was obtained by 5' RACE. Sequencing was carried out with an Illumina HiSeq 2500. A second PCR of roughly 6 to 11 cycles was run with a J-beta primer mix and a sample-barcoded 5' primer. A template-switch 5' adaptor carrying 12 random nucleotides introduced a unique molecular identifier onto each TCR beta cDNA molecule. Each sample yielded at least 2.5 million CDR3-containing paired-end reads. The Mint cDNA synthesis kit, primed by a TRBC-specific oligonucleotide, was used to synthesize first-strand cDNA from all RNA. Following uracil-DNA glycosylase treatment, a first 18-cycle PCR with universal primers M1SS and BC2_uni_R was performed on all cDNA. Under the source paper's analysis protocol: Normalization of each sample was performed by random selection of 1 million high-quality reads, each carrying a distinct molecular identifier. Reads sharing molecular identifiers were discarded rather than binned into consensus sequences. CDR3 identification, clonotype clustering and error correction used MiTCR with a Q25 quality threshold and the strictest error-elimination algorithm. A nonparametric unseen species model with Euler transformation was used to estimate lower-bound total TCR beta diversity. Starting from the raw public reads, TCRdb applied fastp trimming at Q25, assembled clones with MiXCR and retained in-frame beta chains. Each record represents a unique CDR3 protein, reported with the most common genes and DNA among its rows. None of the V and J calls come from the authors' own analysis; TCRdb made them. The sample table shows roughly 1,700,000 distinct CDR3 sequences, and 25% to 30% are seen once. Together, the top ten hold about 8% of the sample.

The chain is made from TRBV5-1 and TRBJ2-1, and 10 bases in between align with TRBD2. This TCR derives from a woman in her 30s in good health. Sequenced: blood. DNA sequence: TGCGCCAGCAGCTTGTCTAGCGGGAGCTTCAATGAGCAGTTCTTC. Its product reads: CASSLSSGSFNEQFF.